Sequencing of this T cell receptor (beta chain) was carried out in a study of quantifying T cell responses using KT2 cells. Overall study context: RNA was reverse transcribed with TCR alpha and beta constant-region primers.

Known numbers of the T cell clone KT2 were added to PBMC. The cDNA 3' end received a ligated oligonucleotide with a UMI. The first PCR ran approximately 4 cycles with an equimolar RC1.1 and RC1.2 beta primer mix. TCRdb passed the UMI-ligation and nested PCR reads through MiXCR, listing each CDR3 protein once. Of tens of thousands of distinct CDR3 sequences in the sample, around 10% were seen once. Points from the study as a whole: Very high KT2 spike-in numbers caused saturation in KT2 sequence detection. KT2 sequences were detected down to about one KT2 cell per 100,000 PBMC.

Trimming shortened V by 4 bases and J by 6 bases, and 19 bases separated the two germline ends. Germline lookup yields CDR1 SNHLY and CDR2 FYNNEI. CDR3 length: 15 amino acids. This clonotype was detected a few times. Its antigen remains unknown. The rearrangement joins TRBV2 to TRBJ2-7, with D maybe TRBD2 (6 bases). What was sequenced was PBMCs spiked with cells of the T cell clone KT2. The source is a human donor. The CDR3 is CASSGDSASAGEQYF. The CDR3 DNA reads as TGTGCCAGCAGTGGGGACTCAGCCTCAGCGGGCGAGCAGTACTTC.